The 22 T cell receptor beta chains presented below share a single source sample, sequenced in a study of cytomegalovirus exposure and HLA in healthy donors. The PCR ran on 60 Vbeta and 13 Jbeta primers. Here immunoSEQ multiplex PCR was the method, and the copy in TCRdb shows in-frame clones only, minus some. The table records 85,000 to 130,000 clones, 70% to 80% of them present only once. Sequencing was performed on PBMCs. These receptors all stem from a female donor in good health and CMV-seronegative.

This clone has a single count. The rearrangement uses TRBV7-2 and TRBJ2-7, with 8 bases lining up with TRBD2. Germline CDR1 is SGHTA and CDR2 is FQGNSA. The CDR3 runs to 15 residues. Unmatched junction bases numbered 7, after V lost 5 bases and J lost 1 base. In nucleotides, the CDR3 is TGTGCCAGCAGCACCCAGGCGGGAGGATCCTACGAGCAGTACTTC. It specifies CASSTQAGGSYEQYF.

The V gene is TRBV15, the J gene TRBJ1-1; a weak D match, TRBD1 (5 bases). The CDR3 covers 15 residues. Germline V lookup: CDR1 LNHNV, CDR2 YYDKDF (reference sequence). The ends were cut back, 3 bases at V and 3 bases at J, with 14 bases in the middle. The DNA of the CDR3 is TGTGCCACCAGCAGGGGTGGGGCTGTAGACACTGAAGCTTTCTTT. Protein product: CATSRGGAVDTEAFF.

This clone appeared once. V and J are TRBV4-2 and TRBJ1-5; 9 bases align to TRBD1. Germline assignment: CDR1 LGHNA and CDR2 YNFKEQ. Unmatched junction bases numbered 9, after V lost 0 bases and J lost 3 bases. The CDR3 is made up of 18 amino acids. The CDR3 sequence: CASSQDSTGGSHNQPQHF. DNA of the CDR3: TGTGCCAGCAGCCAAGATTCTACAGGGGGCTCACACAATCAGCCCCAGCATTTT.

This chain connects TRBV5-1 to TRBJ1-1; weak D call: TRBD1 (6 bases). This CDR3 region has 16 residues. V dropped 3 bases and J dropped 2 bases, with 17 bases sitting between them. Germline CDR1 is SGHRS and CDR2 is YFSETQ. CDR3 amino acids: CASSWIEQGSNTEAFF. CDR3 bases: TGCGCCAGCAGCTGGATCGAACAGGGTTCCAACACTGAAGCTTTCTTT. Using reference TRBV5-1 and TRBJ1-1 for the parts outside the CDR3, the full variable domain is KAGVTQTPRYLIKTRGQQVTLSCSPISGHRSVSWYQQTPGQGLQFLFEYFSETQRNKGNFPGRFSGRQFSNSRSEMNVSTLELGDSALYLCASSWIEQGSNTEAFFGQGTRLTVV.

The gene calls are TRBV11-3 and TRBJ2-4; 8 bases agree with TRBD2. The CDR3 has 15 residues. CDR1 and CDR2 from the germline V gene are SGHNT and YENEEA. Trimming removed 1 base from V and 1 base from J; junction bases left unmatched: 0. CDR3 sequence (DNA): TGTGCCAGCAGCTTAGCGGGGGGGGCCAAAAACATTCAGTACTTC. The encoded protein is CASSLAGGAKNIQYF. Drawing the rest from reference TRBV11-3 and TRBJ2-4, the complete variable domain is EAGVVQSPRYKIIEKKQPVAFWCNPISGHNTLYWYLQNLGQGPELLIRYENEEAVDDSQLPKDRFSAERLKGVDSTLKIQPAELGDSAVYLCASSLAGGAKNIQYFGAGTRLSVL.

The genes are TRBV29-1 and TRBJ1-3, with 8 bases identical to TRBD1. Germline CDR1 is SQVTM and CDR2 is ANQGSEA. The V gene end was trimmed by 3 bases and the J gene end by 0 bases; junction bases not matched to a gene: 1. The CDR3 contains 14 residues. CDR3 region: CSVETGASGNTIYF. The CDR3, as DNA: TGCAGCGTTGAGACAGGGGCCTCTGGAAACACCATATATTTT.

The chain carries TRBV10-3 and TRBJ1-2; D ambiguous. Per the germline V gene, CDR1 is ENHRY and CDR2 is SYGVKD. V was trimmed by 8 bases and J by 8 bases, leaving 21 bases between them. This CDR3 has 14 amino acids. CDR3 amino acids: CAIRDAGIAGGYTF. The CDR3 region has the DNA TGTGCCATCCGCGACGCCGGGATAGCGGGAGGCTACACCTTC.

The chain couples TRBV6-1 to TRBJ1-2, with D tentatively TRBD1 (5 bases). V was pared by 1 base and J by 6 bases, with 12 bases between. CDR3 length equals 14 residues. The V gene's germline CDR1 is MNHNS and CDR2 SASEGT. Here the CDR3 DNA reads TGTGCCAGCAGTGAAGTGGAGACAGTTAATGGCTACACCTTC. It translates to CASSEVETVNGYTF.

V and J are TRBV29-1 and TRBJ1-1; D not resolved. Deletions cut 7 bases from V and 3 bases from J, with 12 bases between. The CDR3 has 12 residues. From germline, CDR1 is SQVTM and CDR2 ANQGSEA. CDR3 coding DNA: TGCAGCGCCGAGGTGGGTGACACTGAAGCTTTCTTT. The encoded protein is CSAEVGDTEAFF.

The chain is built from TRBV10-3 and TRBJ1-5; 11 bases fit TRBD1. This CDR3 has 15 residues. CDR1 is ENHRY, CDR2 SYGVKD, per germline. The V segment lost 2 bases and the J segment 5 bases; nucleotides outside the gene matches: 2. The chain's CDR3 is CAISEGGQGDQPQHF. As DNA, the CDR3 is TGTGCCATCAGTGAGGGGGGACAGGGGGATCAGCCCCAGCATTTT.

This sequence joins TRBV9 and TRBJ2-1; no clear D. Between the trimmed V and J ends, which lost 3 bases and 10 bases, there was a span of 14 bases. The CDR3 extends over 13 amino acids. CDR1 is SGDLS, CDR2 YYNGEE, per germline. Here the CDR3 DNA reads TGTGCCAGCAGCGCTTACATGGTCGGGGAGCAGTTCTTC. Translating gives CASSAYMVGEQFF.

This clone is a singleton in its sample. The chain joins TRBV19 to TRBJ2-3; 12 bases align to TRBD2. V lost 5 bases to trimming and J lost 0 bases; unmatched junction nucleotides: 3. Germline CDR1 is LNHDA and CDR2 is SQIVND (reference sequence). The CDR3 consists of 16 residues. CDR3 residues: CASSVGTSGSTDTQYF. The DNA for the CDR3 is TGTGCCAGTAGTGTTGGGACTAGCGGGAGCACAGATACGCAGTATTTT.

The genes are TRBV18 and TRBJ2-7; 8 bases map to TRBD1. J was trimmed by 4 bases and V by 6 bases; bases with no gene match: 17. CDR3 length: 17 amino acids. CDR1 is KGHSH and CDR2 is LQKENI in the germline V gene. The CDR3 DNA reads as TGTGCCAGCTCCCGAGGAGTAGGACAGGGCACCGCGTACGAGCAGTACTTC. It encodes CASSRGVGQGTAYEQYF.

Only one count was recorded for this clone. CDR3 loop: CASSGDRGFLTETQYF. The DNA of the CDR3 is TGTGCCAGCAGTGGGGACAGGGGGTTCCTAACAGAGACCCAGTACTTC. The V and J genes are TRBV27 and TRBJ2-5, with 11 positions matching TRBD1. Trimming took 5 bases from V and 4 from J; bases not matched to a gene: 9. CDR1 MNHEY and CDR2 SMNVEV come from the germline V gene (reference sequence). The CDR3 length is 16 residues.

V and J are TRBV6-6 and TRBJ1-1; the D gene is possibly TRBD1 (5 bases). The CDR3 sequence is 15 residues long. The V end lost 3 bases, the J end lost 4 bases, and 15 bases lay between the germline ends. Per the germline V gene, CDR1 is MNHNY and CDR2 is SVGAGI (reference sequence). CDR3 in DNA: TGTGCCAGCAGTTATCCGGCAGGGATGGGCACTGAAGCTTTCTTT. Protein: CASSYPAGMGTEAFF.

This clone is a singleton in its sample. The chain couples TRBV7-9 to TRBJ2-6, with a tentative D call TRBD1 (6 bases). The V end lost 1 base, the J end lost 0 bases, and 16 bases lay between the germline ends. Germline V gene data show CDR1 as SEHNR and CDR2 as FQNEAQ (reference sequence). The CDR3 contains 19 residues. CDR3 region: CASSLGAGTRDSGANVLTF. The CDR3 bases are TGTGCCAGCAGCTTAGGGGCCGGGACACGAGACTCTGGGGCCAACGTCCTGACTTTC.

This clone came up once. V is TRBV10-1 and J is TRBJ2-5; possibly TRBD2 for D (7 bases). Germline V gene sequence: CDR1 WNHNN, CDR2 SYGVQD (reference sequence). This CDR3 spans 13 amino acids. The ends were cut back, 3 bases at V and 4 bases at J, with 9 bases in the middle. The CDR3 DNA sequence: TGCGCCAGCAGTGAAGGGGGGGCAGAGACCCAGTACTTC. This sequence encodes CASSEGGAETQYF.

The CDR3 DNA reads as TGTGCCAGCAGGGCGGGAGTTAAGGCAGATACGCAGTATTTT. It codes for CASRAGVKADTQYF. The V and J genes are TRBV7-3 and TRBJ2-3; TRBD2 matches 7 bases. The ends lost 6 bases at V and 4 bases at J; junction bases unmatched: 7. The V gene's germline CDR1 is SGHTA and CDR2 FQGTGA. The CDR3 has 14 residues.

This clone was seen a handful of times. The genes are TRBV7-3 and TRBJ2-1, with TRBD1 matching over 9 bases. The CDR3 is made up of 15 amino acids. V lost 5 bases, J lost 5 bases, and 7 bases stayed unmatched. The V gene's germline CDR1 is SGHTA and CDR2 FQGTGA. CDR3 amino acids: CASSLTGTGNNEQFF. CDR3 DNA sequence: TGTGCCAGCAGCCTGACCGGGACAGGGAACAATGAGCAGTTCTTC.

The V call is TRBV7-2, the J call TRBJ2-7; 9 bases fit TRBD1. Germline V lookup: CDR1 SGHTA, CDR2 FQGNSA. The CDR3 has 15 residues. Unmatched junction bases numbered 7, after V lost 3 bases and J lost 4 bases. CDR3 in amino acids: CASSFDRGSRYEQYF. In DNA form, the CDR3 reads TGTGCCAGCAGCTTTGACAGGGGGTCCCGGTACGAGCAGTACTTC.

This clone was observed a few times. V usage is TRBV14 and J usage is TRBJ2-1, with D unresolved. Trimming removed 2 bases from V and 7 bases from J, with 15 bases in between. Germline loops: CDR1 SGHDN, CDR2 FVKESK. This CDR3 is built from 15 residues. CDR3 nucleotides: TGTGCCAGCAGCCAAAACCGAGCAAGATTGAATGAGCAGTTCTTC. Its translation is CASSQNRARLNEQFF.

This clone appeared a single time. The V and J genes are TRBV29-1 and TRBJ2-5; 14 nucleotides match TRBD2. Looked up from germline, CDR1 is SQVTM and CDR2 is ANQGSEA. Trimming removed 6 bases from V and 2 bases from J; junction bases left unmatched: 11. The CDR3 length is 17 residues. The CDR3 nucleotides read TGCAGCGTACGGGGACTAGCGGGAGTGGTGCGACAAGAGACCCAGTACTTC. Translated, it gives CSVRGLAGVVRQETQYF.